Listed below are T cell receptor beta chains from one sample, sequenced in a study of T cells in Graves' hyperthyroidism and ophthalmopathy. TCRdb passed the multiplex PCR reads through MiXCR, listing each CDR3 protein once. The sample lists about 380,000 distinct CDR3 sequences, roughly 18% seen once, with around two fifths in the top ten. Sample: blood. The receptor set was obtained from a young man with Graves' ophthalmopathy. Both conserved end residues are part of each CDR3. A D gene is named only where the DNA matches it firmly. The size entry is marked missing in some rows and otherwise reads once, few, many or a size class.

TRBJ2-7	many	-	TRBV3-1	TGTGCCAGCAGCCTCTACAGGGGGGGAGGATACGAGCAGTACTTC	CASSLYRGGGYEQYF
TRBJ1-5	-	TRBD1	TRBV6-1	TGTGCCAGCACCAGGGGGCCCCATCAGCCCCAGCATTTT	CASTRGPHQPQHF
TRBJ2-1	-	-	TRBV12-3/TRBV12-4	TGTGCCAGCAGTTTAGGTGTTTATGAGCAGTTCTTC	CASSLGVYEQFF
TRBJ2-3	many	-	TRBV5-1	TGCGCCAGCAGCTTGGCCTTGGACACCCTGAGCACAGATACGCAGTATTTT	CASSLALDTLSTDTQYF
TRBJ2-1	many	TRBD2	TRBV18	TGTGCCAGCTCACCACGGCAAGACGGGGGGAATGAGCAGTTCTTC	CASSPRQDGGNEQFF
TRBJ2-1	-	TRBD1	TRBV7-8	TGTGCCAGCAGCTCAACAGGGGGTAACGCTGGGGAGTACAATGAGCAGTTCTTC	CASSSTGGNAGEYNEQFF
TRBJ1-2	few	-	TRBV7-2	TGTGCCAGTAGTCCAGGGGCCGGTGGCGGCTACACCTTC	CASSPGAGGGYTF
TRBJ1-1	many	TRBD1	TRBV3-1	TGTGCCAGCAGCACCTTTTCCGGGACAGGGGGCGTAACTGAAGCTTTCTTT	CASSTFSGTGGVTEAFF
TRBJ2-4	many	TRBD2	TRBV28	TGTGCCAGCAGCCGGCGGGCGGCTAGCGGGGCCAAAAACATTCAGTACTTC	CASSRRAASGAKNIQYF
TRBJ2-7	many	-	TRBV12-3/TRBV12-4	TGTGCCAGCAGTTTATGGGAAGCGATGGGGCAGTACTTC	CASSLWEAMGQYF
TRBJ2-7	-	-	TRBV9	TGTGCCAGCAGCGTACAGGGGGGCGAGCAGTACTTC	CASSVQGGEQYF
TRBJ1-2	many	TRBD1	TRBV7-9	TGTGCCAGCCACGTAGCCGGGACAGAGGGGACTAACTATGGCTACACCTTC	CASHVAGTEGTNYGYTF
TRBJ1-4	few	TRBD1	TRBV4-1	TGCGCCAGCAGCCCGGGACAGGGGGAGGAAAAACTGTTTTTT	CASSPGQGEEKLFF
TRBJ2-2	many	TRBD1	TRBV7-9	TGTGCCAGCAGCTCGACAGGGGACACCGGGGAGCTGTTTTTT	CASSSTGDTGELFF
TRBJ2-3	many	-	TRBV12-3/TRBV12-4	TGTGCCAGCAGTTGGGCGGGGACTAGCACAGATACGCAGTATTTT	CASSWAGTSTDTQYF
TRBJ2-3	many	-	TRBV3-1	TGTGCCAGCAGCCAAGTAGGAGGTTTGGGCACAGATACGCAGTATTTT	CASSQVGGLGTDTQYF
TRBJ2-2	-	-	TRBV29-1	TGCAGCGTCCTTAGCGGCACCGGGGAGCTGTTTTTT	CSVLSGTGELFF
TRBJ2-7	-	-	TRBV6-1	TGTGCTAGTGGGCAGGGTAAAACCTACGAGCAGTGCTTC	CASGQGKTYEQCF